The present T cell receptor (beta chain) was sequenced within a study of blood T cell repertoires in COVID-19. CDR1 and CDR2 from the germline V gene are LNHNV and YYDKDF (reference sequence). V was trimmed by 0 bases and J by 0 bases, leaving 9 bases between them. This CDR3 is built from 16 residues. Per the original methods: It was from reference gene primer amplification that nucleated cell counts were estimated. The assay was immunoSEQ multiplex PCR, and TCRdb's table has in-frame clones only and misses some. V and J calls and clone size come straight from that table; D and trimming were deduced from the DNA. The sample lists 50,000 to 55,000 clones; around nine tenths were seen once.

The rearrangement uses TRBV15 and TRBJ2-1; D gene unclear. The TCR comes from a man aged 50 to 59 with active COVID-19. Sequencing was done on a sample of peripheral blood. Here the CDR3 DNA reads TGTGCCACCAGCAGAGACGCGAGTAGCTCCTACAATGAGCAGTTCTTC. It encodes CATSRDASSSYNEQFF.